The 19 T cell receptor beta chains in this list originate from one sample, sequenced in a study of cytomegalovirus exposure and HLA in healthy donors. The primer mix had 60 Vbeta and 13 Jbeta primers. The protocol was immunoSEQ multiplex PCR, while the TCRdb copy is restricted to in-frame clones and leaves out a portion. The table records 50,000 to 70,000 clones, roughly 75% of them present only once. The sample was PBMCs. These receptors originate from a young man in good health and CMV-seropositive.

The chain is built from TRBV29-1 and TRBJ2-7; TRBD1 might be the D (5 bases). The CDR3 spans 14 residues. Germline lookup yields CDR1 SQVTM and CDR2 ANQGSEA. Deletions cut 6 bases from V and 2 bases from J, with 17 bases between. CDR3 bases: TGCAGCGTCGCCAGGGATGGGCCCGCCTACGAGCAGTACTTC. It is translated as CSVARDGPAYEQYF.

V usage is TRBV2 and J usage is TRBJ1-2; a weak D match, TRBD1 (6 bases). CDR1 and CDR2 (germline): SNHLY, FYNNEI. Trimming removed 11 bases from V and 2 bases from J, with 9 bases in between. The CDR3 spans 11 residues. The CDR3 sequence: CASTGNYGYTF. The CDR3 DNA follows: TGTGCCTCCACAGGGAACTATGGCTACACCTTC.

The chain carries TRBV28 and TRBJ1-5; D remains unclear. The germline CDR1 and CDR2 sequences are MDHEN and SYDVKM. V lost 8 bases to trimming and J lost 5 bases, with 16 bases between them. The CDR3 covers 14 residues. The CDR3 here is CASAVSRVYQPQHF. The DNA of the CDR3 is TGTGCCAGCGCAGTCTCGAGGGTATATCAGCCCCAGCATTTT.

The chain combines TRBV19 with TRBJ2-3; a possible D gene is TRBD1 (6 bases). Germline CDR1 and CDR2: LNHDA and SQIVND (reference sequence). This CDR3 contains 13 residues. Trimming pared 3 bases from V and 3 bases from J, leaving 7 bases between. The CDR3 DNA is TGTGCCAGTAGTATCCAGGGGACAGATACGCAGTATTTT. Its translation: CASSIQGTDTQYF.

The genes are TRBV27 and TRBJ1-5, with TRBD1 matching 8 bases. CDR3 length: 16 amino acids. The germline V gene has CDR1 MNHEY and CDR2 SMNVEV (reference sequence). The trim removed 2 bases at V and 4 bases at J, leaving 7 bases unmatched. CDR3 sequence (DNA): TGTGCCAGCAGTTTAAGGGCCTGGGACAGGAATCAGCCCCAGCATTTT. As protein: CASSLRAWDRNQPQHF.

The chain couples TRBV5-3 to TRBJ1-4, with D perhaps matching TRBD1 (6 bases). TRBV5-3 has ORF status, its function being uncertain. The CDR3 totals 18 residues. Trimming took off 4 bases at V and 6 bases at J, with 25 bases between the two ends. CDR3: CARSPVGDTRVRDEKLFF. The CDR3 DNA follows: TGTGCCAGAAGCCCCGTGGGGGACACCCGAGTTAGGGATGAAAAACTGTTTTTT.

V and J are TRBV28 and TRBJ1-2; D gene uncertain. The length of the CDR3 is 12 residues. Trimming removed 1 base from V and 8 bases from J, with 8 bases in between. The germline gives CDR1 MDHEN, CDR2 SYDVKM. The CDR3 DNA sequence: TGTGCCAGCAGTTTATTGGGCGGGGGCTACACCTTC. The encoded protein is CASSLLGGGYTF.

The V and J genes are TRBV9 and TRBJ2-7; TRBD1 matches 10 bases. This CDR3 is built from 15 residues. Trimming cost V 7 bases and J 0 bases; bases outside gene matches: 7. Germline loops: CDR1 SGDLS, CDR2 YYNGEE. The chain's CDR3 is CASGRGQGVSYEQYF. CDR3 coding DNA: TGTGCCAGCGGCCGCGGACAGGGGGTCTCCTACGAGCAGTACTTC. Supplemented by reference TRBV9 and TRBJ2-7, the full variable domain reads DSGVTQTPKHLITATGQRVTLRCSPRSGDLSVYWYQQSLDQGLQFLIQYYNGEERAKGNILERFSAQQFPDLHSELNLSSLELGDSALYFCASGRGQGVSYEQYFGPGTRLTVT.

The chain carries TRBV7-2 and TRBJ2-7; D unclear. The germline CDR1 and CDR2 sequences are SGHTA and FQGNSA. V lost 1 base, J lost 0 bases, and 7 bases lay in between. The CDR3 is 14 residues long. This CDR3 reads CASSLVGASYEQYF. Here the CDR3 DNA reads TGTGCCAGCAGCTTAGTCGGTGCCTCCTACGAGCAGTACTTC.

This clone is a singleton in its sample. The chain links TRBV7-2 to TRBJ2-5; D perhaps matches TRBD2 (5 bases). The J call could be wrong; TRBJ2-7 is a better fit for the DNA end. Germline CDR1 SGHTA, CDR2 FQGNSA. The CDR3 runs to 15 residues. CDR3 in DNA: TGTGCCAGCAGCCCGGGGTTTGGTCCCTCCTACGAGCAGTACTTC. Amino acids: CASSPGFGPSYEQYF.

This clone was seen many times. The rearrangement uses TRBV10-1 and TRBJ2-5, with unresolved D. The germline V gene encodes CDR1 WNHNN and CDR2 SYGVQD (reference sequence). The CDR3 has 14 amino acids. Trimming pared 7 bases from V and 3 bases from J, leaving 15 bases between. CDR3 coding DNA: TGCGCCAGCATCGGAGCACCAAAAAAAGAGACCCAGTACTTC. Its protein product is CASIGAPKKETQYF.

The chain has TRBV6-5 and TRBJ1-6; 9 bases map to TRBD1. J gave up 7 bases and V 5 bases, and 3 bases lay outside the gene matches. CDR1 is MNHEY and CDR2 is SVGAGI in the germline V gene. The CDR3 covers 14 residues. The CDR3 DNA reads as TGTGCCAGCAGTGGACAGGGGTTGAATTCACCCCTCCACTTT. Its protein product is CASSGQGLNSPLHF.

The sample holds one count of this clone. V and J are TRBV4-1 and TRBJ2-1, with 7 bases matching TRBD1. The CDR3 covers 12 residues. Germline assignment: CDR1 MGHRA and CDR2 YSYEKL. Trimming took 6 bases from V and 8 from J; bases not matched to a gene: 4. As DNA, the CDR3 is TGCGCCAGCAGGACAGGGTTGGATGAGCAGTTCTTC. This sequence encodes CASRTGLDEQFF.

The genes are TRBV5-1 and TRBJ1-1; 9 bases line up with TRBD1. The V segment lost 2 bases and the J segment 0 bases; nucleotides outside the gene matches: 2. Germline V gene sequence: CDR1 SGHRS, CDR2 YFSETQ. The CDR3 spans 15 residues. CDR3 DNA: TGCGCCAGCAGCTTCACAGGGGGCATGAACACTGAAGCTTTCTTT. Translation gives CASSFTGGMNTEAFF.

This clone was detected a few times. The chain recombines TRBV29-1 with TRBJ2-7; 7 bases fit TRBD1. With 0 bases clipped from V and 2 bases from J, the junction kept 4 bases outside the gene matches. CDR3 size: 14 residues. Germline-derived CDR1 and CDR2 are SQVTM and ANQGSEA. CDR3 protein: CSVEDGQGAYEQYF. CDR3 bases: TGCAGCGTTGAAGATGGTCAGGGGGCCTACGAGCAGTACTTC.

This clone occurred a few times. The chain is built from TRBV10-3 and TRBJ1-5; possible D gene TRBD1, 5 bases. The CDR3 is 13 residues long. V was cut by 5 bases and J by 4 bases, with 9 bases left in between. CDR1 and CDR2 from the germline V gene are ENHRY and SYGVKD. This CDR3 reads CAISSQGNQPQHF. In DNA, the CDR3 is TGTGCCATCAGTTCTCAGGGTAATCAGCCCCAGCATTTT.

The CDR3 reads CASSGRDRGSGANVLTF. The CDR3 nucleotides are TGTGCCAGCAGCGGCCGGGACAGGGGATCTGGGGCCAACGTCCTGACTTTC. This sequence joins TRBV9 and TRBJ2-6; 10 bases align to TRBD1. CDR3 size: 17 residues. Trimming took 3 bases from V and 1 from J; bases not matched to a gene: 4. Germline assignment: CDR1 SGDLS and CDR2 YYNGEE.

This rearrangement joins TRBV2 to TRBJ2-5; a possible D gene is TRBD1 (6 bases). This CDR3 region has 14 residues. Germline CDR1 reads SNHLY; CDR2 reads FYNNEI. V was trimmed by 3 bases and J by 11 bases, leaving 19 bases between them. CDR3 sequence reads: CASSESRPPGEQYF. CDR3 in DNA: TGTGCCAGCAGTGAGAGTCGGCCCCCAGGGGAGCAGTACTTC. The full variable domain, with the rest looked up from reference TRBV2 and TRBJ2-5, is EPEVTQTPSHQVTQMGQEVILRCVPISNHLYFYWYRQILGQKVEFLVSFYNNEISEKSEIFDDQFSVERPDGSNFTLKIRSTKLEDSAMYFCASSESRPPGEQYFGPGTRLLVL.

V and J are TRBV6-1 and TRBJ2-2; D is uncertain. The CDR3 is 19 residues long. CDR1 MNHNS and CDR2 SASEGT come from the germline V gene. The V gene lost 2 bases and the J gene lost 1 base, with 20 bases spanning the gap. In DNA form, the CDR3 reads TGTGCCAGCAGTGAAAACTACCATTTGCGGCAGAGGAACACCGGGGAGCTGTTTTTT. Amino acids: CASSENYHLRQRNTGELFF.